This entry concerns a single T cell receptor beta chain. One entry per CDR3 protein, called by TCRdb with MiXCR from the RT-PCR reads. The table has around 200,000 distinct CDR3 sequences, more than 35% seen once. The sample originates from a study of patients and donors after allogeneic stem cell transplantation. This CDR3 region has 16 residues. V shed 4 bases, J shed 4 bases, and the junction held 3 bases outside the gene matches. Germline values: CDR1 LGHNA, CDR2 YNFKEQ. The rearrangement joins TRBV4-2 to TRBJ2-2; the match to TRBD2 covers 13 bases. The sequenced sample consisted of blood, either unsorted or a sorted T cell fraction (not recorded which). The TCR comes from a human donor who was either an allogeneic HSCT recipient or a stem cell or donor lymphocyte infusion donor (not recorded which). It is not recorded whose cells these are; they may come from a transplant donor. The CDR3 sequence: CASSPGLAGATGELFF. CDR3 bases: TGTGCCAGCAGCCCCGGACTAGCGGGGGCCACCGGGGAGCTGTTTTTT.